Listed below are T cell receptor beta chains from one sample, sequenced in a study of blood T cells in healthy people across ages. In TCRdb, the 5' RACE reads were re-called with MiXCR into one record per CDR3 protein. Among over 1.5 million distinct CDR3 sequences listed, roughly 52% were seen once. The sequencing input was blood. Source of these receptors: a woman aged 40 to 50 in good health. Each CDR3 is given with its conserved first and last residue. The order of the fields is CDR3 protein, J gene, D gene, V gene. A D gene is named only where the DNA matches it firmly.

CDR3aa: CASSDQGFISYEQYF
j_gene: TRBJ2-7
d_gene: NA
v_gene: TRBV6-1

CDR3aa: CSARGQVTETQYF
j_gene: TRBJ2-5
d_gene: TRBD1
v_gene: TRBV20-1

CDR3aa: CASSLSGFGETQYF
j_gene: NA
d_gene: NA
v_gene: TRBV12-3/TRBV12-4

CDR3aa: CASSPRGESSYNEQFF
j_gene: TRBJ2-1
d_gene: TRBD2
v_gene: TRBV7-9

CDR3aa: CSATHGGPETQYF
j_gene: TRBJ2-5
d_gene: NA
v_gene: TRBV20-1

CDR3aa: CSVQAIETQYF
j_gene: TRBJ2-5
d_gene: NA
v_gene: TRBV20-1

CDR3aa: CASSEGVFRYF
j_gene: TRBJ2-5
d_gene: NA
v_gene: TRBV2

CDR3aa: CAISHGDGYTF
j_gene: TRBJ1-2
d_gene: NA
v_gene: TRBV10-3

CDR3aa: CASSPPGTGQHEQYF
j_gene: NA
d_gene: TRBD1
v_gene: TRBV6-2/TRBV6-3

CDR3aa: CASRGPQATTNEKLFF
j_gene: TRBJ1-4
d_gene: NA
v_gene: TRBV28

CDR3aa: CASGPLRLAGISYNEQFF
j_gene: TRBJ2-1
d_gene: TRBD2
v_gene: TRBV7-2

CDR3aa: CSARGAGDLSYEQYF
j_gene: TRBJ2-7
d_gene: NA
v_gene: TRBV20-1

CDR3aa: CASSFPRGAEQYF
j_gene: NA
d_gene: NA
v_gene: TRBV28

CDR3aa: CATSRGLAGISYF
j_gene: TRBJ2-4
d_gene: TRBD2
v_gene: TRBV15

CDR3aa: CASSFRVLAGGTDTQYF
j_gene: TRBJ2-3
d_gene: TRBD2
v_gene: TRBV12-3/TRBV12-4

CDR3aa: CASTLPPGELFF
j_gene: TRBJ2-2
d_gene: NA
v_gene: TRBV12-3/TRBV12-4

CDR3aa: CATSEFKDSNLEGEQYF
j_gene: TRBJ2-5
d_gene: NA
v_gene: TRBV24-1

CDR3aa: CASSFGNGYQETQYF
j_gene: TRBJ2-5
d_gene: NA
v_gene: TRBV7-9

CDR3aa: CASSRGTGYTQYF
j_gene: TRBJ2-3
d_gene: TRBD1
v_gene: TRBV5-1